This TCR beta chain stems from a study of T cells in Graves' hyperthyroidism and ophthalmopathy (dated by TCRdb to 2018 to 2020). Broadly, across the study: To identify TCR V-J signatures that set the groups apart, the researchers used a discovery cohort of more than 95 patients, made up of 43 with Graves' ophthalmopathy and 57 with stable Graves' hyperthyroidism. Prospective prediction of ophthalmopathy was tested in an independent validation cohort of some 20 hyperthyroidism patients and 17 patients who later progressed to ophthalmopathy. The roughly 94 discovery patients were randomly divided into training and test sets at a 7:3 ratio. The study also compared thyroid tissue and blood T-cell repertoires from five or six Graves' hyperthyroidism patients. After sampling, hyperthyroidism patients received methimazole starting at 30 mg daily, and ophthalmopathy patients received high-dose intravenous methylprednisolone. The paper reports TCR Vbeta CDR3 sequencing of more than 120 peripheral blood samples: around 45 ophthalmopathy, fewer than 80 hyperthyroidism and around 17 progressor patients. General conclusions and limits of the study: No statistical method was used to set the sample size in advance, and investigators knew the group allocation. In validation, the model predicted progression to ophthalmopathy a median of around 6.5 months before onset, with approximately 70% sensitivity and nearly 75% specificity. Most expanded thyroid clonotypes (frequency above 0.001) were also detected in blood, suggesting blood repertoires may reflect thyroid immune responses. A model built on a 13 V-J signature distinguished ophthalmopathy from stable hyperthyroidism, reaching roughly 88% sensitivity and under 84% specificity in cross-validation and 80%/75% in testing.

The TCR beta CDR3 regions were amplified from RNA transcripts. The first round of RT-PCR for the TCR CDR3 was performed with the HTBI primer set and the Qiagen OneStep RT-PCR kit. Libraries were constructed in a second round of multiplex PCR, after which size selection and purification were performed. The libraries were sequenced on an Illumina HiSeq2000 using paired-end 100 bp reads. As for how the authors treated the data: SOAPnuke was used to process the raw data, throwing out any read that contained adapters or uncalled bases, had a mean Phred below 15, or lacked an exact constant-primer or identifier match. High-quality paired reads were merged using COPE v1.2.5, and each unique nucleotide sequence was defined as a clonotype. MiTCR v1.1 was used to align the clonotypes against IMGT TRBV, TRBD and TRBJ reference segments. Analysis was restricted to V-J combinations with a frequency above 0.0001, which covered 99.2% of repertoires. A TCS score was defined as the ratio of F50 (clonal expansion) to E x V (chaos), with BLOSUM62-based TCRdist applied between CDR3 peptides within each V-J. Welch's t-statistics and random forest reduced 500 to 650 V-J features to roughly 13, which were used in a naive Bayes classifier (R e1071). The Morisita-Horn index was used to measure how similar the thyroid and blood repertoires were. TCRdb trimmed public reads at Q25 via fastp, called clones via MiXCR and kept in-frame beta chains. Rows are combined by CDR3 protein, so each entry shows the most common genes and DNA. The V and J calls were determined by TCRdb, not by the authors. The sample includes a few hundred thousand distinct CDR3 sequences, with about 45% observed a single time. The ten largest make up more than 7% of the sample.

The CDR3 starts with the cysteine, ends with the phenylalanine, and has 14 residues. Only the CDR3 portion is preserved as DNA: 42 bases, with reading frame beginning at the first base. Based on the germline V gene (reference sequence), the CDR1 and CDR2 sequences are LNHNV and YYDKDF. The germline ends are 7 bases apart after V is trimmed by 0 bases and J by 2 bases. This clonotype was seen many times. Its antigen is unknown. One base away there is no much larger clone; base qualities are not given. Stable Graves' hyperthyroidism was defined as no progression to ophthalmopathy during 18 months of follow-up. Hyperthyroidism patients were newly diagnosed, had a disease duration of under 2 months, and were aged 18 to 65 years. Patients with uncontrolled infections, other autoimmune diseases, pregnancy or lactation were excluded. Diagnoses were based on clinical symptoms, serum thyroxine and TRAb, thyroid ultrasound and orbital computed tomography. Trizol reagent was used to extract total RNA, and RNA quality was then checked on an Agilent 2100 Bioanalyzer.

The rearrangement combines TRBV15 with TRBJ1-2; the D gene identity is not certain. The source is a woman aged 18-29 years with Graves' hyperthyroidism. Sequenced input: peripheral blood or thyroid tissue (not recorded which). The nucleotides read TGTGCCACCAGCAGAGATCCAGAGAACTATGGCTACACCTTC. This is translated as CATSRDPENYGYTF.